These 8 T cell receptor beta chains originate from one sample sequenced in a study of cytomegalovirus exposure and HLA in healthy donors. The primer mix had 60 Vbeta and 13 Jbeta primers. Using immunoSEQ multiplex PCR, the repertoire was profiled, and TCRdb retains in-frame clones only, with some absent. The sample records 100,000 to 150,000 clones, around 81% being singletons. Sequenced input: PBMCs. These receptors all stem from a female donor in good health and CMV-seronegative.

The genes are TRBV30 and TRBJ2-2; D call uncertain. The CDR3 is made up of 15 amino acids. Germline values: CDR1 GTSNPN, CDR2 SVGIG (reference sequence). Deletions cut 0 bases from V and 2 bases from J, with 10 bases between. CDR3 sequence (DNA): TGTGCCTGGAGTGTACTGGCGGTTAACACCGGGGAGCTGTTTTTT. Its translation: CAWSVLAVNTGELFF.

J is TRBJ2-5 and V is TRBV2; TRBD1 matches at 8 bases. V was pared by 4 bases and J by 4 bases, with 8 bases of the junction left unmatched. Germline values: CDR1 SNHLY, CDR2 FYNNEI. The CDR3 consists of 15 residues. The CDR3 nucleotides read TGTGCCAGCAGTGGACAGGGGCTAGATGGAGAGACCCAGTACTTC. It translates to CASSGQGLDGETQYF.

This clone was seen a handful of times. This chain uses TRBV6-1 with TRBJ1-2; 8 nucleotides match TRBD1. V trimming: 8 bases; J trimming: 6 bases; junction bases outside the gene matches: 5. Germline CDR1 reads MNHNS; CDR2 reads SASEGT. The CDR3 runs to 12 residues. CDR3 nucleotides: TGTGCCAGCTCCGAGACAGGGGATGGCTACACCTTC. Its translation: CASSETGDGYTF.

The J gene is TRBJ2-3, the V gene TRBV6-1; D gene ambiguous. CDR3 size: 13 residues. Between the trimmed V and J ends, which lost 2 bases and 8 bases, there was a span of 11 bases. Germline V lookup: CDR1 MNHNS, CDR2 SASEGT. This chain's CDR3 is CASSEKETVTQYF. DNA of the CDR3: TGTGCCAGCAGTGAAAAGGAGACTGTTACGCAGTATTTT.

The V and J genes are TRBV18 and TRBJ2-1; 13 positions agree with TRBD2. Unmatched junction bases numbered 5, after V lost 4 bases and J lost 5 bases. This CDR3 is built from 16 residues. The germline V gene encodes CDR1 KGHSH and CDR2 LQKENI. CDR3 sequence (DNA): TGTGCCAGCTCACTACTAGCGGGGGGGTACGACAATGAGCAGTTCTTC. This sequence encodes CASSLLAGGYDNEQFF.

This clone showed up just once. The genes are TRBV7-2 and TRBJ2-2; 8 positions match TRBD2. V shed 3 bases and J 2 bases; nucleotides not matched to a gene: 5. Germline V gene lookup returns CDR1 SGHTA and CDR2 FQGNSA. This CDR3 comprises 16 residues. The CDR3 DNA is TGTGCCAGCAGCTTTGGGGGGACTAGTAACACCGGGGAGCTGTTTTTT. Translation gives CASSFGGTSNTGELFF. The entire variable domain, with the rest obtained from reference TRBV7-2 and TRBJ2-2, is as follows: GAGVSQSPSNKVTEKGKDVELRCDPISGHTALYWYRQSLGQGLEFLIYFQGNSAPDKSGLPSDRFSAERTGGSVSTLTIQRTQQEDSAVYLCASSFGGTSNTGELFFGEGSRLTVL.

J is TRBJ2-3 and V is TRBV4-1; D is uncertain. The germline V and J ends were trimmed by 0 bases and 7 bases, with 11 bases remaining between them. The CDR3 sequence is 14 residues long. The germline V gene encodes CDR1 MGHRA and CDR2 YSYEKL. CDR3 amino acids: CASSQEASLHTQYF. CDR3 nucleotides: TGCGCCAGCAGCCAAGAGGCTAGTTTACATACGCAGTATTTT.

This clone was observed once. The chain recombines TRBV11-2 with TRBJ2-1; 9 bases are shared with TRBD2. Per the germline V gene, CDR1 is SGHAT and CDR2 is FQNNGV. This CDR3 has 15 residues. V was pared by 6 bases and J by 6 bases, with 9 bases of the junction left unmatched. CDR3 loop: CASSLIAGVRNEQFF. The CDR3 nucleotides read TGTGCCAGCAGTCTGATAGCGGGGGTGCGCAATGAGCAGTTCTTC.